The rows below give T cell receptor beta chains drawn from one sample of a study of T cell repertoires in aging, cancer and after chemotherapy. TCRdb reprocessed the multiplex PCR reads via MiXCR and lists one record per CDR3 protein. The table lists some 14,000 distinct CDR3 sequences, approximately 25% of them singletons. The sequencing sample was made of blood. These TCRs come from a human donor in good health. The CDR3 runs from the conserved cysteine through the conserved F or W. A D gene is named only where the DNA matches it firmly. The size of a clone is reported for some rows only, either as once, few or many, or as a class for expanded clones.

>TRBV20-1|-|-|TRBJ2-5
CSAKQPGRGQETQYF
TGCAGTGCTAAACAGCCGGGACGGGGCCAAGAGACCCAGTACTTC
>TRBV10-3|few|-|TRBJ2-3
CAISESGWDTQYF
TGTGCCATCAGTGAGTCGGGGTGGGATACGCAGTATTTT
>TRBV11-2|few|TRBD1|TRBJ1-2
CASSMGQTGTVYGYTF
TGTGCCAGCAGCATGGGACAGACCGGGACCGTTTATGGCTACACCTTC
>TRBV14|few|-|TRBJ2-3
CASSHLPYEGYTDTQYF
TGTGCCAGCAGCCACCTCCCATACGAAGGATACACAGATACGCAGTATTTT
>TRBV6-6|-|-|TRBJ1-5
CASSPGQTNQAQHF
TGTGCCAGCTCACCCGGACAGACCAATCAGGCCCAGCATTTT
>TRBV5-5|-|TRBD2|TRBJ2-7
CASSWSSGGYEQYF
TGTGCCAGCAGCTGGAGCTCGGGAGGCTACGAGCAGTACTTC
>TRBV5-1|few|-|TRBJ1-4
CASSLGVSANEKLFF
TGCGCCAGCAGCTTGGGGGTGTCGGCTAATGAAAAACTGTTTTTT
>TRBV5-1|few|-|TRBJ1-2
CASSLGPDPNYGYTF
TGCGCCAGCAGCTTGGGCCCAGACCCTAACTATGGCTACACCTTC
>TRBV12-3/TRBV12-4|-|TRBD2|TRBJ2-1
CASSRGGSYNEQFF
TGTGCCAGCAGTCGCGGGGGTTCCTACAATGAGCAGTTCTTC
>TRBV27|many|-|TRBJ1-3
CASSLRGVTHPSSGNTIYF
TGTGCCAGCAGTTTAAGAGGCGTCACCCACCCAAGCTCTGGAAACACCATATATTTT
>TRBV20-1|few|TRBD1|TRBJ1-2
CSARGAGGRMNYGYTF
TGCAGTGCTAGAGGCGCAGGGGGCCGTATGAACTATGGCTACACCTTC
>TRBV19|many|-|TRBJ1-5
CASSPQKTGNQPQHF
TGTGCCAGTAGTCCGCAGAAGACAGGCAATCAGCCCCAGCATTTT
>TRBV13|few|TRBD1|TRBJ2-7
CASSERDGTGNSYEQYF
TGTGCCAGCAGCGAACGAGATGGGACAGGGAACTCCTACGAGCAGTACTTC
>TRBV28|few|-|TRBJ2-7
CASIVSRGVRGEQYF
TGTGCCAGCATTGTTTCGCGGGGAGTTAGGGGCGAGCAGTACTTC
>TRBV6-2/TRBV6-3|-|TRBD2|TRBJ2-2
CASSPRFGLAVAGELFF
TGTGCCAGCAGTCCACGGTTTGGACTAGCGGTAGCCGGGGAGCTGTTTTTT
>TRBV7-2|-|-|TRBJ2-3
CASTEWASTDTQYF
TGTGCCAGCACCGAGTGGGCTAGCACAGATACGCAGTATTTT